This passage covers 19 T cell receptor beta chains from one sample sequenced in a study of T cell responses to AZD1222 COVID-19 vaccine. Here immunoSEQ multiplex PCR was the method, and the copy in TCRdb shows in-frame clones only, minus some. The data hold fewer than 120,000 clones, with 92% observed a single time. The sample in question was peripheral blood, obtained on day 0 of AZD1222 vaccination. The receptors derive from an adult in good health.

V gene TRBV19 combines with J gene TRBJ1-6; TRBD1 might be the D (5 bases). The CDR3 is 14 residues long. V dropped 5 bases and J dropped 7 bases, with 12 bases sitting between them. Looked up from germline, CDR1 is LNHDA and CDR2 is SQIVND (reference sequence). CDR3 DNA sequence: TGTGCCAGTAGTGTGGGACCGACGAATTCACCCCTCCACTTT. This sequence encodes CASSVGPTNSPLHF.

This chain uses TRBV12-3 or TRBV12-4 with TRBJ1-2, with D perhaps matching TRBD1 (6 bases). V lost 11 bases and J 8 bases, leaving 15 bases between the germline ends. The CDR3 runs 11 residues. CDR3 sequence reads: CALWGRGGYTF. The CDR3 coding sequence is TGTGCCCTGTGGGGGCGCGGGGGCTACACCTTC.

The CDR3 region has the DNA TGTGCCAGCAGTTACGCCAAAAAGGGTCGTTCCTATGGCTACACCTTC. Its protein is CASSYAKKGRSYGYTF. The V gene is TRBV6-5, the J gene TRBJ1-2; no reliable D call. Germline values: CDR1 MNHEY, CDR2 SVGAGI. The CDR3 has 16 amino acids. V lost 2 bases and J 4 bases, leaving 17 bases between the germline ends.

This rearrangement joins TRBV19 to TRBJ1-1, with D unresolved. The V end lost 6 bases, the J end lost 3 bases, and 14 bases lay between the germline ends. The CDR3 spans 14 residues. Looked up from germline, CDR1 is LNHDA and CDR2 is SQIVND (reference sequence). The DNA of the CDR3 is TGTGCCAGTAGGGACCGTTATTCCGACACTGAAGCTTTCTTT. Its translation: CASRDRYSDTEAFF.

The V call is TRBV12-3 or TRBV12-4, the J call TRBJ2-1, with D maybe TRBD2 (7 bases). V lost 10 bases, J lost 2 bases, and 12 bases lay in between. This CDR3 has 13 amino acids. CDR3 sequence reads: CAIRGGAYNEQFF. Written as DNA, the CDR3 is TGTGCCATTCGAGGGGGGGCCTACAATGAGCAGTTCTTC.

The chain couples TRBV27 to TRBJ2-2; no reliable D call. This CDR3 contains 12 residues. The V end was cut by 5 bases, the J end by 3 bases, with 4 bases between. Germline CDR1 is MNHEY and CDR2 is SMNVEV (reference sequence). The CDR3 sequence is CASSHYTGELFF. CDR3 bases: TGTGCCAGCAGTCACTACACCGGGGAGCTGTTTTTT.

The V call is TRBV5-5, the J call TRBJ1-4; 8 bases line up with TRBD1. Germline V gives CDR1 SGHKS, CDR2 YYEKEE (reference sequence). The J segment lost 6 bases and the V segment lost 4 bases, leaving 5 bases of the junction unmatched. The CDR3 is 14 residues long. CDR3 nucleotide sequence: TGTGCCAGCAGCCCAGGGGGCAGGGATGAAAAACTGTTTTTT. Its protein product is CASSPGGRDEKLFF.

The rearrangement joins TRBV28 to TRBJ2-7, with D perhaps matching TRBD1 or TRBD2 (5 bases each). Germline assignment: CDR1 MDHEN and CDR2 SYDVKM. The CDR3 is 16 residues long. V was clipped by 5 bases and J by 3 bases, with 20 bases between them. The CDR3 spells CASSITGTRTVYEQYF. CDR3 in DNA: TGTGCCAGCAGTATAACCGGGACCCGGACGGTCTACGAGCAGTACTTC.

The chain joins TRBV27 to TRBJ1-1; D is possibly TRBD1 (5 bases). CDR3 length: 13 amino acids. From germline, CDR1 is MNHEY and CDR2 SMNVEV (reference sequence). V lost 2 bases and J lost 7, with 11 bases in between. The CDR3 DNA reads TGTGCCAGCAGTTTAAGGCAAGGGGTTGAAGCTTTCTTT. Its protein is CASSLRQGVEAFF.

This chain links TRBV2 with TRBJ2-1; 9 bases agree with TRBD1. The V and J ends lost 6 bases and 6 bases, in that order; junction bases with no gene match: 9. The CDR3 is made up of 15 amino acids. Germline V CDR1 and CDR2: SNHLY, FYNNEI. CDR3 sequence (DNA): TGTGCCAGCAGCGACACAGGGGGCGAAGCCAATGAGCAGTTCTTC. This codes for CASSDTGGEANEQFF. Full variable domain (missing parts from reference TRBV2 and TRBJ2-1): EPEVTQTPSHQVTQMGQEVILRCVPISNHLYFYWYRQILGQKVEFLVSFYNNEISEKSEIFDDQFSVERPDGSNFTLKIRSTKLEDSAMYFCASSDTGGEANEQFFGPGTRLTVL.

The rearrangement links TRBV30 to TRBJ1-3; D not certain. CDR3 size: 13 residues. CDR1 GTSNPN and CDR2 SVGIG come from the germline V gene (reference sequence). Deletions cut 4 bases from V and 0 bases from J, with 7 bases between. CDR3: CAWKPISGNTIYF. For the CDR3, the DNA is TGTGCCTGGAAACCTATCTCTGGAAACACCATATATTTT. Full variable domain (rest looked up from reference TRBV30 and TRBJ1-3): SQTIHQWPATLVQPVGSPLSLECTVEGTSNPNLYWYRQAAGRGLQLLFYSVGIGQISSEVPQNLSASRPQDRQFILSSKKLLLSDSGFYLCAWKPISGNTIYFGEGSWLTVV.

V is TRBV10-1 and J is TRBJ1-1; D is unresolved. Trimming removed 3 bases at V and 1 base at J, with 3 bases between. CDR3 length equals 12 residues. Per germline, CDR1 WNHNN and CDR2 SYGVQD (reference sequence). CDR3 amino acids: CASSDQNTEAFF. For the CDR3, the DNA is TGCGCCAGCAGTGATCAGAACACTGAAGCTTTCTTT.

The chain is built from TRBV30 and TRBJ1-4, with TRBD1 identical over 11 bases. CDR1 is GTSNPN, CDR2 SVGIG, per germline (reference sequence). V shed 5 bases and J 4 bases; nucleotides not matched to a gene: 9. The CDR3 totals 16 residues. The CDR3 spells CAWCTGTGGINEKLFF. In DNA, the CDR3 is TGTGCCTGGTGTACCGGGACAGGGGGGATTAATGAAAAACTGTTTTTT.

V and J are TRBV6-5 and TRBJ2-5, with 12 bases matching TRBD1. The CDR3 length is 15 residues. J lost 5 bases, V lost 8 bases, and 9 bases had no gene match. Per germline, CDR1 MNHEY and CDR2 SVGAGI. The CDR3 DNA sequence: TGTGCCAGCCTCGCCGGGACAGGGGGCGATGAGACCCAGTACTTC. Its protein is CASLAGTGGDETQYF.

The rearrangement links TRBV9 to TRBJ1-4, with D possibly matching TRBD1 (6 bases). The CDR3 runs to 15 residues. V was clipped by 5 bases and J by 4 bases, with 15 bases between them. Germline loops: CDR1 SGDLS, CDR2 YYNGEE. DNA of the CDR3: TGTGCCAGCAGTCATGACAGGACCTATAATGAAAAACTGTTTTTT. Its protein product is CASSHDRTYNEKLFF.

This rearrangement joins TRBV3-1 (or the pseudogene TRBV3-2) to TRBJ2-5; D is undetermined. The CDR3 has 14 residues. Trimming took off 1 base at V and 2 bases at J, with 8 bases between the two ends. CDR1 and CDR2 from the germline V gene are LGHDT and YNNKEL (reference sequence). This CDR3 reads CASSQVAGQETQYF. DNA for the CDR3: TGTGCCAGCAGCCAAGTTGCCGGTCAAGAGACCCAGTACTTC.

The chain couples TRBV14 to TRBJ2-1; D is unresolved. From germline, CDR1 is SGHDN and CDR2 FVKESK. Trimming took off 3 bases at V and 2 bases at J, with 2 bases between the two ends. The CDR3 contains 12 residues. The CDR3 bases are TGTGCCAGCAGCCACCCCTACAATGAGCAGTTCTTC. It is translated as CASSHPYNEQFF.

The CDR3 DNA is TGTGCCAGCAGCTTATTATCGGGGGCGCCTACCGGGGAGCTGTTTTTT. Translated: CASSLLSGAPTGELFF. The chain links TRBV5-5 to TRBJ2-2, with D perhaps given as TRBD1 or TRBD2 (6 bases each). V shed 2 bases and J shed 5 bases, with 16 bases lying between them. The germline gives CDR1 SGHKS, CDR2 YYEKEE (reference sequence). The CDR3 length is 16 residues.

Here the CDR3 DNA reads TGTGCCACCCATTTTCAGGGGGCTAGCGAGCAGTACTTC. This codes for CATHFQGASEQYF. The chain recombines TRBV6-5 with TRBJ2-7; 8 bases are a match to TRBD1. J lost 6 bases, V lost 10 bases, and 11 bases had no gene match. The germline gives CDR1 MNHEY, CDR2 SVGAGI. The CDR3 contains 13 residues.